This T cell receptor beta chain was sequenced for a study of blood T cell repertoires in COVID-19. Study at large: Sites in the United States, Italy and Spain provided acute and convalescent COVID-19 samples.

Trimming stripped 6 bases from V and 2 bases from J, with 19 bases between. Germline V gene lookup returns CDR1 SNHLY and CDR2 FYNNEI. This CDR3 has 16 amino acids. As originally analysed: Amplification of reference gene primers provided the estimated nucleated cell counts. Produced via immunoSEQ multiplex PCR; TCRdb's table is partial and in-frame only. Clone size and the V and J calls come from that table; the DNA yielded D and trimming. The data show under 95,000 clones, around four fifths seen once. Sequenced: peripheral blood. The V and J genes are TRBV2 and TRBJ1-2; perhaps TRBD1 as D (5 bases). This TCR derives from a woman aged 70-85 years with acute or convalescent COVID-19. The chain's CDR3 is CASRKEGAGLNYGYTF. CDR3 sequence (DNA): TGTGCCAGCAGGAAGGAAGGGGCAGGGTTGAACTATGGCTACACCTTC.